There are a few counts of the clone carrying this TCR beta chain. TCRdb's table, derived via immunoSEQ multiplex PCR, lists solely in-frame clones and lacks some. This sample has about 100,000 clones, with 86% found just once. The data belong to a study of blood T cell repertoires in COVID-19. About the research overall: Acute-phase and convalescent COVID-19 samples originated in the United States, Italy and Spain.

Trimming took off 4 bases at V and 1 base at J, with 14 bases between the two ends. From germline, CDR1 is SGHRS and CDR2 YFSETQ. The CDR3 has 16 amino acids. Study members were between 18 and 89 years old and lived in some 22 US regions. Self-reported history from a screening survey and questionnaire set each donor's cohort. Two consecutive negative NP/OP PCR tests, clearance, or resolved symptoms defined Cohort 3 recovery. V is TRBV5-1 and J is TRBJ2-2; D uncertain. This receptor was identified in a woman aged 45-65 years who had recovered from COVID-19. The sequenced sample consisted of PBMCs or T cells enriched from blood (not recorded which). CDR3 loop: CASSQQTKRNTGELFF. Written as DNA, the CDR3 is TGCGCCAGCAGCCAACAGACAAAGAGGAACACCGGGGAGCTGTTTTTT.